The 10 T cell receptor beta chains given below trace back to one sample, sequenced in a study of PD-L1 blockade in urothelial cancer. Sequencing was performed with immunoSEQ multiplex PCR; in TCRdb, only in-frame clones are kept and a portion is missing. The top ten hold more than 3.5% of the sample, which has more than 45,000 clones, about 72% seen once. Sequences were derived from PBMCs, sampled around atezolizumab (anti-PD-L1) treatment. Receptors were obtained from a man in his 70s with urothelial cancer.

V and J are TRBV7-3 and TRBJ2-1; 9 bases line up with TRBD2. Germline V CDR1 and CDR2: SGHTA, FQGTGA. The V gene end was trimmed by 3 bases and the J gene end by 13 bases; junction bases not matched to a gene: 7. The CDR3 totals 13 residues. DNA of the CDR3: TGTGCCAGCAGCTTGACCGGGACTAGCCAACAGTTCTTC. Translated, it gives CASSLTGTSQQFF.

V and J are TRBV10-3 and TRBJ2-1; the match to TRBD2 covers 10 bases. Germline V gives CDR1 ENHRY, CDR2 SYGVKD. This CDR3 comprises 12 residues. J lost 9 bases, V lost 6 bases, and 2 bases had no gene match. Here the CDR3 reads CAIRAGGREQFF. The CDR3 DNA is TGTGCCATCAGAGCGGGAGGGCGTGAGCAGTTCTTC.

The genes are TRBV19 and TRBJ2-7, with 9 bases identical to TRBD1. Germline V gene sequence: CDR1 LNHDA, CDR2 SQIVND (reference sequence). The CDR3 sequence is 14 residues long. V lost 2 bases and J lost 6; bases outside the gene matches: 5. The CDR3 DNA follows: TGTGCCAGTAGTATAAAGGGACAGGGCACCGAGCAGTACTTC. Its translation: CASSIKGQGTEQYF.

The chain joins TRBV5-4 to TRBJ1-2, with D unresolved. V lost 2 bases and J lost 9, with 14 bases in between. This CDR3 is built from 13 residues. The germline V gene encodes CDR1 SGHNT and CDR2 YYREEE (reference sequence). CDR3 DNA: TGTGCCAGCAGCTTCCACGGAGGGCTCCGCTACACCTTC. Amino acids: CASSFHGGLRYTF.

The V call is TRBV6-6, the J call TRBJ1-6; D ambiguous. The CDR3 totals 12 residues. CDR1 is MNHNY, CDR2 SVGAGI, per germline (reference sequence). Trimming stripped 2 bases from V and 9 bases from J, with 5 bases between. The CDR3 loop is CASSYGGSPLHF. The CDR3 DNA follows: TGTGCCAGCAGTTACGGCGGTTCACCCCTCCACTTT.

CDR3 sequence (DNA): TGCGCCAGCAGCTGGAGGACAGGGAACACCGGGGAGCTGTTTTTT. Its translation is CASSWRTGNTGELFF. The V call is TRBV5-1, the J call TRBJ2-2; 7 bases align to TRBD1. This CDR3 contains 15 residues. Trimming took 3 bases from V and 1 from J; bases not matched to a gene: 3. Germline V CDR1 and CDR2: SGHRS, YFSETQ. The complete variable domain, with remaining parts taken from reference TRBV5-1 and TRBJ2-2, reads KAGVTQTPRYLIKTRGQQVTLSCSPISGHRSVSWYQQTPGQGLQFLFEYFSETQRNKGNFPGRFSGRQFSNSRSEMNVSTLELGDSALYLCASSWRTGNTGELFFGEGSRLTVL.

V usage is TRBV4-2 and J usage is TRBJ1-2; no clear D gene. This CDR3 spans 14 amino acids. Trimming shortened V by 4 bases and J by 6 bases, and 15 bases separated the two germline ends. From germline, CDR1 is LGHNA and CDR2 YNFKEQ. The CDR3 bases are TGTGCCAGCAGCCCTCAGGTCGATAATAATGGCTACACCTTC. Its protein product is CASSPQVDNNGYTF.

This clone appeared a single time. This chain uses TRBV18 with TRBJ2-2; tentative D call: TRBD2 (5 bases). The CDR3 totals 15 residues. Looked up from germline, CDR1 is KGHSH and CDR2 is LQKENI. The V gene lost 6 bases and the J gene lost 0 bases, with 11 bases spanning the gap. The CDR3 spells CASSRTRANTGELFF. The CDR3 DNA reads TGTGCCAGCTCGCGCACTAGGGCGAACACCGGGGAGCTGTTTTTT.

The chain recombines TRBV6-5 with TRBJ1-6; D uncertain. The CDR3 has 14 amino acids. Germline CDR1 MNHEY, CDR2 SVGAGI. V shed 5 bases and J shed 9 bases, with 14 bases lying between them. This CDR3 reads CASSTRSDSSPLHF. The CDR3 coding sequence is TGTGCCAGCAGTACGCGGTCCGATTCTTCACCCCTCCACTTT.

This clone was found a few times. CDR3 amino acids: CASSLESGVSRVKTQYF. In nucleotides, the CDR3 is TGTGCCAGCAGCTTAGAATCCGGAGTATCCAGGGTCAAGACCCAGTACTTC. The chain couples TRBV7-2 to TRBJ2-5; D perhaps matches TRBD1 (5 bases). Germline values: CDR1 SGHTA, CDR2 FQGNSA. Trimming removed 1 base from V and 6 bases from J, with 21 bases in between. The CDR3 runs to 17 residues.